Listed here are 19 T cell receptor beta chains from one sample, sequenced in a study of identifying expanded T cells in peripheral blood. The table came from immunoSEQ multiplex PCR; TCRdb's copy has only in-frame clones and leaves some out. The sample holds 45,000 to 75,000 clones, over 80% seen once. The specimen sequenced was blood. The receptor set was obtained from a person aged 18 to 69 in good health.

This chain uses TRBV2 with TRBJ1-1, with D perhaps TRBD1 (5 bases). The germline V gene encodes CDR1 SNHLY and CDR2 FYNNEI. This CDR3 is built from 14 residues. V lost 6 bases and J lost 6, with 17 bases in between. The CDR3, as DNA: TGTGCCAGCAGACCCTGGGGCCCGGGACCTGAAGCTTTCTTT. Its protein is CASRPWGPGPEAFF.

V gene TRBV29-1 combines with J gene TRBJ2-1; 9 bases fit TRBD2. The CDR3 totals 15 residues. Germline values: CDR1 SQVTM, CDR2 ANQGSEA. V shed 6 bases and J 9 bases; nucleotides not matched to a gene: 15. The CDR3 bases are TGCAGCGTGGAGGAAACGGGACTAGCTTTTGTTGAGCAGTTCTTC. This codes for CSVEETGLAFVEQFF.

This chain uses TRBV9 with TRBJ2-1; 8 bases align to TRBD2. Germline CDR1 SGDLS, CDR2 YYNGEE. The V and J ends lost 2 bases and 15 bases, in that order; junction bases with no gene match: 7. This CDR3 has 12 residues. CDR3 bases: TGTGCCAGCAGCGTGCAACGGGGGGGACTGTTCTTC. This sequence encodes CASSVQRGGLFF.

This chain connects TRBV7-9 to TRBJ1-5; 9 bases are shared with TRBD1. The CDR3 consists of 13 residues. Germline loops: CDR1 SEHNR, CDR2 FQNEAQ (reference sequence). The junction had 5 bases not matched to a gene; V was cut back by 7 bases and J by 7 bases. CDR3 region: CASNDRGGQPQHF. CDR3 nucleotides: TGTGCCAGCAACGACAGGGGGGGCCAGCCCCAGCATTTT. The complete variable domain, with remaining parts taken from reference TRBV7-9 and TRBJ1-5, reads DTGVSQNPRHKITKRGQNVTFRCDPISEHNRLYWYRQTLGQGPEFLTYFQNEAQLEKSRLLSDRFSAERPKGSFSTLEIQRTEQGDSAMYLCASNDRGGQPQHFGDGTRLSIL.

The chain employs TRBV2 and TRBJ1-1; D ambiguous. The V gene's germline CDR1 is SNHLY and CDR2 FYNNEI. The CDR3 sequence is 12 residues long. Between the trimmed V and J ends, which lost 2 bases and 4 bases, there was a span of 5 bases. The CDR3 DNA reads TGTGCCAGCAGTGAACTAGCCACTGAAGCTTTCTTT. Amino acids: CASSELATEAFF.

This rearrangement joins TRBV2 to TRBJ2-2; 16 bases are a match to TRBD2. V lost 8 bases to trimming and J lost 6 bases; unmatched junction nucleotides: 15. The CDR3 totals 19 residues. Germline V gene data show CDR1 as SNHLY and CDR2 as FYNNEI. CDR3 sequence: CASLAPAGTSGRAAGELFF. CDR3 DNA: TGTGCCAGCTTAGCCCCTGCCGGGACTAGCGGGAGGGCCGCCGGGGAGCTGTTTTTT.

The J gene is TRBJ1-1, the V gene TRBV10-3; D might be TRBD1 (6 bases). Germline assignment: CDR1 ENHRY and CDR2 SYGVKD. This CDR3 region has 14 residues. The V end was cut by 6 bases, the J end by 4 bases, with 15 bases between. CDR3 protein: CAISNRVGGTEAFF. CDR3 nucleotides: TGTGCCATCAGCAACAGGGTTGGAGGCACTGAAGCTTTCTTT.

The chain is built from TRBV28 and TRBJ2-5; D is unresolved. This CDR3 spans 11 amino acids. Trimming cost V 3 bases and J 4 bases, with 3 bases left between them. Germline V lookup: CDR1 MDHEN, CDR2 SYDVKM. The CDR3 loop reads CASSFLETQYF. CDR3 coding DNA: TGTGCCAGCAGTTTCCTAGAGACCCAGTACTTC.

V and J are TRBV29-1 and TRBJ2-1; 9 bases match TRBD2. The CDR3 has 13 amino acids. Germline trimming cut 7 bases from V and 4 bases from J; bases unmatched to any gene: 5. Germline CDR1 SQVTM, CDR2 ANQGSEA. This CDR3 is CSAETSGYNEQFF. Here the CDR3 DNA reads TGCAGCGCGGAGACTAGCGGATACAATGAGCAGTTCTTC.

The chain has TRBV19 and TRBJ1-2; D call uncertain. CDR3 size: 15 residues. CDR1 and CDR2 (germline): LNHDA, SQIVND (reference sequence). Trimming removed 1 base from V and 2 bases from J, with 11 bases in between. The CDR3, as DNA: TGTGCCAGTAGTATAGTTCACGCTACGAACTATGGCTACACCTTC. Translated: CASSIVHATNYGYTF.

V usage is TRBV10-3 and J usage is TRBJ2-5; D is possibly TRBD2 (5 bases). Germline CDR1 reads ENHRY; CDR2 reads SYGVKD. Between the trimmed V and J ends, which lost 4 bases and 1 base, there was a span of 7 bases. This CDR3 is built from 13 residues. In DNA form, the CDR3 reads TGTGCCATCAGTGGGGAGAGCCAAGAGACCCAGTACTTC. Protein sequence: CAISGESQETQYF.

The rearrangement uses TRBV5-1 and TRBJ2-1; 15 bases align to TRBD2. The V gene end was trimmed by 4 bases and the J gene end by 7 bases; junction bases not matched to a gene: 3. In germline, CDR1 is SGHRS, CDR2 YFSETQ. CDR3 size: 15 residues. The CDR3 region is CASSPGLAGGNEQFF. The CDR3 nucleotides read TGCGCCAGCAGCCCCGGACTAGCGGGAGGGAATGAGCAGTTCTTC.

The V gene is TRBV27, the J gene TRBJ2-3; weak D call: TRBD1 (5 bases). V lost 2 bases to trimming and J lost 0 bases, with 6 bases between them. This CDR3 spans 14 amino acids. The germline gives CDR1 MNHEY, CDR2 SMNVEV (reference sequence). CDR3 residues: CASSLTGSTDTQYF. The CDR3 DNA reads TGTGCCAGCAGTTTAACAGGCAGCACAGATACGCAGTATTTT.

The V and J genes are TRBV30 and TRBJ1-2; no clear D gene. V lost 0 bases, J lost 8 bases, and 16 bases lay in between. CDR1 GTSNPN and CDR2 SVGIG come from the germline V gene (reference sequence). The CDR3 runs to 14 residues. The CDR3 protein is CAWSVAPVGQGYTF. The DNA of the CDR3 is TGTGCCTGGAGTGTAGCCCCGGTTGGGCAGGGCTACACCTTC.

The chain is built from TRBV13 and TRBJ2-1; TRBD1 matches 10 bases. CDR3 size: 12 residues. The trim removed 5 bases at V and 12 bases at J, leaving 4 bases unmatched. Per germline, CDR1 PRHDT and CDR2 FYEKMQ (reference sequence). CDR3 nucleotides: TGTGCCAGCAGCCGTGACAGGGGGCGGCAGTTCTTC. Protein sequence: CASSRDRGRQFF.

The chain links TRBV27 to TRBJ1-2; tentatively, D is TRBD1 (6 bases). The CDR3 length is 14 residues. Germline lookup yields CDR1 MNHEY and CDR2 SMNVEV (reference sequence). Trimming removed 6 bases at V and 2 bases at J, with 13 bases between. CDR3 DNA sequence: TGTGCCAGCAGGAAAGGGAGGGGGAACTATGGCTACACCTTC. Residues: CASRKGRGNYGYTF.

V is TRBV6-1 and J is TRBJ2-7, with D uncertain. V lost 4 bases, J lost 8 bases, and 12 bases lay in between. The V gene's germline CDR1 is MNHNS and CDR2 SASEGT. The CDR3 sequence is 12 residues long. The CDR3, as DNA: TGTGCCAGCAGTGTGGGTACCCCGCAGCAGTACGTC. Translating gives CASSVGTPQQYV.

The chain carries TRBV5-1 and TRBJ2-5, with no clear D. CDR3 size: 14 residues. V lost 0 bases, J lost 1 base, and 7 bases lay in between. Per the germline V gene, CDR1 is SGHRS and CDR2 is YFSETQ. The CDR3 sequence is CASSLETSQETQYF. CDR3 nucleotides: TGCGCCAGCAGCTTGGAGACAAGCCAAGAGACCCAGTACTTC.

This clone has a single count. The V call is TRBV6-6, the J call TRBJ2-3; tentatively, D is TRBD2 (5 bases). This CDR3 has 12 amino acids. CDR1 and CDR2 (germline): MNHNY, SVGAGI (reference sequence). Between the trimmed V and J ends, which lost 2 bases and 5 bases, there was a span of 5 bases. Written as DNA, the CDR3 is TGTGCCAGCAGTTACCGGGAAGATACGCAGTATTTT. Its translation is CASSYREDTQYF.